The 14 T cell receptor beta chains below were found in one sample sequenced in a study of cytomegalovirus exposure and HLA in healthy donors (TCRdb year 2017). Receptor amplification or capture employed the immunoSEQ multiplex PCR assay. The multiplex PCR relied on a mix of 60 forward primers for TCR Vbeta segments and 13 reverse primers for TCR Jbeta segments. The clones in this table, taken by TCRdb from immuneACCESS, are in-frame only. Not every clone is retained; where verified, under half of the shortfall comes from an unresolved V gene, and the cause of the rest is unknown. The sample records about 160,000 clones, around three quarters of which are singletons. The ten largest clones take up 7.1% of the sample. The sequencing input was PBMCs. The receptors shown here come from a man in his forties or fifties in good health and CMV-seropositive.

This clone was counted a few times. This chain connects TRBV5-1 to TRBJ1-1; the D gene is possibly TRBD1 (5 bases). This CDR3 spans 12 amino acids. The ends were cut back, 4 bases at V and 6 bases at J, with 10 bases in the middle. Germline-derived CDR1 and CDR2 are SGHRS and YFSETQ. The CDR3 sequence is CASSPGGSEAFF. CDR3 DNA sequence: TGCGCCAGCAGCCCGGGGGGGTCTGAAGCTTTCTTT.

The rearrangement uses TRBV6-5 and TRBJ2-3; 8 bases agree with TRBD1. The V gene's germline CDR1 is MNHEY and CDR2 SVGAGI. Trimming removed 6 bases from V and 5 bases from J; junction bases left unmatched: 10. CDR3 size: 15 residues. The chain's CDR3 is CASSPPDRGRDTQYF. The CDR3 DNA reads TGTGCCAGCAGCCCCCCCGACAGGGGAAGAGATACGCAGTATTTT.

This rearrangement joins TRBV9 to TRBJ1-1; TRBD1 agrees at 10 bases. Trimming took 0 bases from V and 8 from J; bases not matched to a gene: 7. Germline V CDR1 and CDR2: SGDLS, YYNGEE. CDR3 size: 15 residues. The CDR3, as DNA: TGTGCCAGCAGCGTAGCCGGGACAGGGGTGGCCGAAGCTTTCTTT. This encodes CASSVAGTGVAEAFF.

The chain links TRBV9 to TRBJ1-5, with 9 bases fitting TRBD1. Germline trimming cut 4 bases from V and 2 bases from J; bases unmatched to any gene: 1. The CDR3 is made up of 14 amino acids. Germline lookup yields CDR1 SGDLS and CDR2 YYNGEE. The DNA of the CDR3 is TGTGCCAGCAGCAGGACAGGGGGCAATCAGCCCCAGCATTTT. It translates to CASSRTGGNQPQHF.

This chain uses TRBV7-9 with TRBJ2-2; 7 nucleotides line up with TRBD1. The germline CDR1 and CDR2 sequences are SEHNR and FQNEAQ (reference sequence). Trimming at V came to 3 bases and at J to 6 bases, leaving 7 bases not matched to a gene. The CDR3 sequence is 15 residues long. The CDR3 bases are TGTGCCAGCAGCTTGACAGGGCGGTGGCCCGGGGAGCTGTTTTTT. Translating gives CASSLTGRWPGELFF.

The CDR3, as DNA: TGTGCCAGCAGCACGCGACTAGCGGGGCCCACCGGGGAGCTGTTTTTT. Its protein is CASSTRLAGPTGELFF. V and J are TRBV9 and TRBJ2-2; TRBD2 matches at 11 bases. The germline V gene has CDR1 SGDLS and CDR2 YYNGEE. V dropped 4 bases and J dropped 4; count of bases not matched to a gene: 6. The CDR3 covers 16 residues.

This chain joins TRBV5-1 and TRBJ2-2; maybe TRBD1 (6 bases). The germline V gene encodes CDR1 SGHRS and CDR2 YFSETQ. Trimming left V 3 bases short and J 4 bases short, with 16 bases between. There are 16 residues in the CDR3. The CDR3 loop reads CASSSSGVRATGELFF. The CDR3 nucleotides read TGCGCCAGCAGCTCCTCAGGGGTGAGGGCCACCGGGGAGCTGTTTTTT.

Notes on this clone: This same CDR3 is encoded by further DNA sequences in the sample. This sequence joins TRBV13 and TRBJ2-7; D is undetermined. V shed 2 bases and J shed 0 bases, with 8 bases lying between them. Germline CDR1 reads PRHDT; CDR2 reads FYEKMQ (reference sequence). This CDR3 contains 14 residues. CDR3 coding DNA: TGTGCCAGCAGCTTACGTCGGAGCTCCTACGAGCAGTACTTC. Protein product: CASSLRRSSYEQYF.

The chain's CDR3 is CASSLGDRVGEQFF. CDR3 nucleotide sequence: TGTGCCAGCAGCTTAGGGGACAGGGTCGGTGAGCAGTTCTTC. V is TRBV7-6 and J is TRBJ2-1, with TRBD1 matching over 9 bases. The trim removed 1 base at V and 9 bases at J, leaving 4 bases unmatched. The germline V gene encodes CDR1 SGHVS and CDR2 FNYEAQ. The CDR3 runs 14 residues. Supplemented by reference TRBV7-6 and TRBJ2-1, the full variable domain reads GAGVSQSPRYKVTKRGQDVALRCDPISGHVSLYWYRQALGQGPEFLTYFNYEAQQDKSGLPNDRFSAERPEGSISTLTIQRTEQRDSAMYRCASSLGDRVGEQFFGPGTRLTVL.

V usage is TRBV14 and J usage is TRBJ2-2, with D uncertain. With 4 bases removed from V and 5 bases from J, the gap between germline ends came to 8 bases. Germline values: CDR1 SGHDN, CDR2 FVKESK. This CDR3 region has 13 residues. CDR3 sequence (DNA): TGTGCCAGCAGCCCGACGAGGACCGGGGAGCTGTTTTTT. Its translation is CASSPTRTGELFF.

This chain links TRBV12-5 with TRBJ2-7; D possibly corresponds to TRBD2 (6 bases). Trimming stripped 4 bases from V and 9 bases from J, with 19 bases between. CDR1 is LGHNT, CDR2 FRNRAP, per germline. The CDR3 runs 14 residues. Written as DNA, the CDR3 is TGTGCTAGTGGTTCTTCCGGGGGATCTCAGGGGCAGTACTTC. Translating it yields CASGSSGGSQGQYF.

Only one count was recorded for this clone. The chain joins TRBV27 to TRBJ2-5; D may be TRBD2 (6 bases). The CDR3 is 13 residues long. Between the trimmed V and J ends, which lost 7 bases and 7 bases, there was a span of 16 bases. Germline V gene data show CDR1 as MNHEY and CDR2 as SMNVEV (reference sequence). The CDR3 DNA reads TGTGCCAGCACCTCCGGAGGGATCGGGACCCAGTACTTC. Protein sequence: CASTSGGIGTQYF.

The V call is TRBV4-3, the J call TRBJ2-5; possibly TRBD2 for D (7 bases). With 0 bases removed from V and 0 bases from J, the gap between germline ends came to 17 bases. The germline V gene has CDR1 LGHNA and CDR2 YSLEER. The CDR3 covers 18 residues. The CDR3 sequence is CASSQDRWGGPYQETQYF. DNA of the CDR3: TGCGCCAGCAGCCAAGATCGTTGGGGGGGGCCGTACCAAGAGACCCAGTACTTC.

Here the CDR3 DNA reads TGCGCCAGCAGCTTACCCGGACAGGGATCGGAGACCCAGTACTTC. The encoded protein is CASSLPGQGSETQYF. The chain has TRBV5-1 and TRBJ2-5, with 8 nucleotides matching TRBD1. V was pared by 2 bases and J by 5 bases, with 8 bases of the junction left unmatched. The CDR3 is 15 residues long. From germline, CDR1 is SGHRS and CDR2 YFSETQ.